This TCR beta chain was retrieved from a study of regulatory T cells in long-lasting Graves disease. Library construction for TCR beta used iRepertoire HTBI primers and Arm-PCR of CDR3 regions. TCRdb itself ran the multiplex PCR reads through MiXCR, one entry per CDR3 protein. The sample carries 400,000 to 500,000 distinct CDR3 sequences, roughly 15% recorded once. This CDR3 region has 16 residues. Germline CDR1 reads MNHEY; CDR2 reads SVGEGT. Trimming took off 5 bases at V and 3 bases at J, with 20 bases between the two ends. The time point: newly diagnosed GD, antithyroid drugs for less than 3 months. PBMC RNA was the source of the TCR library. The same data also contributed to another study, on T cells in Graves' hyperthyroidism and ophthalmopathy.

This sequence originates from a woman between 35 and 50 years old with Graves disease. The sequences come from peripheral blood mononuclear cells (PBMCs), collected at new diagnosis, from a patient treated with antithyroid drugs. The chain joins TRBV6-2 or TRBV6-3 to TRBJ2-7; D perhaps matches TRBD1 (6 bases). The CDR3 reads CASSDTVFIRGYEQYF. For the CDR3, the DNA is TGTGCCAGCAGTGACACAGTTTTTATCAGGGGCTACGAGCAGTACTTC.